This TCR beta chain is from a study of shared T cell receptors in the human thymus. The CDR3 consists of 17 residues. CDR1 is SEHNR, CDR2 FQNEAQ, per germline (reference sequence). J lost 0 bases, V lost 5 bases, and 10 bases had no gene match. Here immunoSEQ multiplex PCR was the method, and the copy in TCRdb shows in-frame clones only, minus some. The sample carries over 650,000 clones, around 87% recorded once. The same sample was also studied in work on human thymus T cells. This second report adds: It was healthy Finnish infants having corrective surgery for congenital heart defects who were the donors. Corrective cardiac operations yielded the resected thymus tissue. As related research reported, thymic repertoires overlapped highly among unrelated individuals.

V and J are TRBV7-9 and TRBJ1-3; 7 nucleotides match TRBD1. The sequence came from a boy in the first two years of life with a congenital heart defect. The specimen was thymocytes. The CDR3 nucleotides are TGTGCCAGCAGCCTTCGACAGGGCTCAAGCTCTGGAAACACCATATATTTT. Residues: CASSLRQGSSSGNTIYF.